This TCR beta chain was sequenced in a study of blood T cell repertoires in COVID-19. Whole-study context: COVID-19 samples collected from the United States, Italy and Spain covered acute and convalescent phases. Sample material is recorded as cDNA or gDNA derived from T cells, B-cell-depleted T cells, or PBMCs.

In germline, CDR1 is SGHTA, CDR2 FQGTGA. Trimming cost V 5 bases and J 6 bases, with 17 bases left between them. The CDR3 loop spans 14 amino acids. Patients at the Seattle site were enrolled during active infection and followed longitudinally. The method was immunoSEQ multiplex PCR; TCRdb's version includes in-frame clones alone and lacks a portion of them. The sample lists hundreds of thousands of clones, over 75% occurring once. This clone occurred a few times. This clonotype was obtained from a man aged 45-65 years with COVID-19, enrolled during active disease. Specimen: peripheral blood. The chain carries TRBV7-3 and TRBJ2-7; TRBD2 might be the D (7 bases). The CDR3 spells CASSPYGGGGEQYF. The CDR3 coding sequence is TGTGCCAGCAGCCCCTATGGGGGGGGCGGCGAGCAGTACTTC.